Following are 5 T cell receptor beta chains from one sample sequenced in a study of blood T cell repertoires in COVID-19. Profiled with immunoSEQ multiplex PCR; TCRdb holds only in-frame clones, not every one. The sample lists about 20,000 clones, less than 95% occurring once. The sequenced sample was peripheral blood. Every receptor here comes from a man in his sixties or seventies with acute or convalescent COVID-19.

The J gene is TRBJ1-2, the V gene TRBV15, with D unclear. Trimming pared 0 bases from V and 8 bases from J, leaving 10 bases between. From germline, CDR1 is LNHNV and CDR2 YYDKDF (reference sequence). The CDR3 spans 13 residues. The CDR3 DNA follows: TGTGCCACCAGCAGAGAATCGTCTTCGGGCTACACCTTC. It yields the protein CATSRESSSGYTF.

The chain carries TRBV19 and TRBJ2-3; perhaps TRBD1 as D (5 bases). From germline, CDR1 is LNHDA and CDR2 SQIVND (reference sequence). V lost 4 bases to trimming and J lost 6 bases, with 20 bases between them. CDR3 length: 16 residues. This CDR3 reads CASSKAAFSGRDTQYF. CDR3 in DNA: TGTGCCAGTAGTAAAGCCGCATTCTCAGGGCGGGATACGCAGTATTTT.

This clone was observed a single time. The chain couples TRBV3-1 (or the pseudogene TRBV3-2) to TRBJ2-3; TRBD1 agrees at 7 bases. The germline V gene encodes CDR1 LGHDT and CDR2 YNNKEL (reference sequence). V shed 5 bases and J 7 bases; nucleotides not matched to a gene: 9. The CDR3 is made up of 14 amino acids. CDR3 residues: CASSSRQGMNTQYF. As DNA, the CDR3 is TGTGCCAGCAGCTCTCGACAGGGTATGAATACGCAGTATTTT.

The CDR3 is CASIRLAGLYEQYF. As DNA, the CDR3 is TGTGCCAGCATCCGGCTAGCGGGGTTGTACGAGCAGTACTTC. The V call is TRBV27, the J call TRBJ2-7; 9 nucleotides line up with TRBD2. The CDR3 loop spans 14 amino acids. The V segment lost 7 bases and the J segment 4 bases; nucleotides outside the gene matches: 8. The germline V gene has CDR1 MNHEY and CDR2 SMNVEV (reference sequence).

The V and J genes are TRBV5-1 and TRBJ1-4, with 9 bases identical to TRBD1. This CDR3 spans 14 amino acids. V lost 4 bases to trimming and J lost 7 bases; unmatched junction nucleotides: 5. Germline assignment: CDR1 SGHRS and CDR2 YFSETQ. The CDR3, as DNA: TGCGCCAGCAGCGGACAGGGGTGGAGTGAAAAACTGTTTTTT. Protein product: CASSGQGWSEKLFF.